This passage covers 31 T cell receptor beta chains from one sample sequenced in a study of blood T cell repertoires in COVID-19. Sequencing used immunoSEQ multiplex PCR; TCRdb keeps in-frame clones, though not all of them. The table shows just over 150,000 clones, with 75% to 90% occurring only once. Source material: peripheral blood. Every receptor here comes from a woman aged 40 to 50 with acute or convalescent COVID-19.

The CDR3 reads CASSWQGNMNTEAFF. CDR3 coding DNA: TGTGCCAGCAGCTGGCAGGGGAACATGAACACTGAAGCTTTCTTT. This chain uses TRBV5-4 with TRBJ1-1; possibly TRBD1 for D (6 bases). V was pared by 3 bases and J by 0 bases, with 12 bases between. The CDR3 is made up of 15 amino acids. Germline loops: CDR1 SGHNT, CDR2 YYREEE (reference sequence).

The CDR3 protein is CASSRIDYTGELFF. As DNA, the CDR3 is TGTGCCAGCAGCCGAATAGACTACACCGGGGAGCTGTTTTTT. The chain recombines TRBV7-9 with TRBJ2-2; D not resolved. CDR1 is SEHNR, CDR2 FQNEAQ, per germline (reference sequence). The germline V and J ends were trimmed by 5 bases and 3 bases, with 10 bases remaining between them. This CDR3 comprises 14 residues.

J is TRBJ2-7 and V is TRBV3-1 (or the pseudogene TRBV3-2); a weak D match, TRBD1 (6 bases). The CDR3 extends over 15 amino acids. The V end lost 4 bases, the J end lost 0 bases, and 13 bases lay between the germline ends. Germline CDR1 is LGHDT and CDR2 is YNNKEL (reference sequence). The CDR3 region is CASSRQASSSYEQYF. CDR3 bases: TGTGCCAGCAGCCGACAGGCGTCGAGCTCCTACGAGCAGTACTTC.

The chain uses TRBV12-3 or TRBV12-4 and TRBJ1-1, with D hard to call. The CDR3 covers 13 residues. Trimming left V 5 bases short and J 6 bases short, with 13 bases between. In DNA, the CDR3 is TGTGCCAGCAGTACCGGGGTGAAGGCTGAAGCTTTCTTT. Amino acid sequence: CASSTGVKAEAFF.

The chain recombines TRBV13 with TRBJ1-1; D gene uncertain. CDR1 is PRHDT and CDR2 is FYEKMQ in the germline V gene (reference sequence). The CDR3 extends over 16 amino acids. V was cut by 0 bases and J by 8 bases, with 19 bases left in between. CDR3 sequence: CASSLGQSLRRGEAFF. The CDR3 bases are TGTGCCAGCAGCTTAGGCCAAAGTCTTCGACGGGGAGAAGCTTTCTTT.

CDR3 nucleotide sequence: TGTGCCAGTTCTACAGTGAACACTGAAGCTTTCTTT. This gives the protein CASSTVNTEAFF. This sequence joins TRBV6-5 and TRBJ1-1; D is unclear. CDR1 and CDR2 (germline): MNHEY, SVGAGI. Trimming took 9 bases from V and 0 from J, leaving 8 bases between them. CDR3 length: 12 amino acids.

The chain combines TRBV24-1 with TRBJ1-6, with TRBD1 as a possible D gene (6 bases). V was clipped by 3 bases and J by 3 bases, with 8 bases between them. Germline CDR1 reads KGHDR; CDR2 reads SFDVKD. The length of the CDR3 is 15 residues. CDR3 nucleotides: TGTGCCACCAGTGATCACAGGGACTATAATTCACCCCTCCACTTT. Encoded protein: CATSDHRDYNSPLHF.

This clone was observed once. The CDR3 region has the DNA TGTGCCAGCAGTGAACCGGGACAGACCTACAATGAGCAGTTCTTC. This translates into CASSEPGQTYNEQFF. The chain uses TRBV6-1 and TRBJ2-1, with 7 positions matching TRBD1. This CDR3 has 15 residues. V shed 2 bases and J 2 bases; nucleotides not matched to a gene: 3. Germline V lookup: CDR1 MNHNS, CDR2 SASEGT.

The gene calls are TRBV11-3 and TRBJ2-7; D ambiguous. Germline V CDR1 and CDR2: SGHNT, YENEEA. The CDR3 is made up of 13 amino acids. Trimming left V 4 bases short and J 4 bases short, with 11 bases between. The CDR3: CASSSKWLYEQYF. The CDR3 DNA follows: TGTGCCAGCAGCTCGAAGTGGCTTTACGAGCAGTACTTC.

This chain connects TRBV5-1 to TRBJ2-3; TRBD2 is a possible D gene (5 bases). The CDR3 loop spans 15 amino acids. Germline CDR1 SGHRS, CDR2 YFSETQ. Trimming shortened V by 4 bases and J by 1 base, and 13 bases separated the two germline ends. This CDR3 is CASSATRLGTDTQYF. As DNA, the CDR3 is TGCGCCAGCAGCGCCACTAGGCTGGGCACAGATACGCAGTATTTT. Using reference TRBV5-1 and TRBJ2-3 for the parts outside the CDR3, the full variable domain is KAGVTQTPRYLIKTRGQQVTLSCSPISGHRSVSWYQQTPGQGLQFLFEYFSETQRNKGNFPGRFSGRQFSNSRSEMNVSTLELGDSALYLCASSATRLGTDTQYFGPGTRLTVL.

This chain joins TRBV13 and TRBJ1-5; D remains ambiguous. The V end lost 4 bases, the J end lost 6 bases, and 10 bases lay between the germline ends. The CDR3 consists of 13 residues. Germline loops: CDR1 PRHDT, CDR2 FYEKMQ (reference sequence). The CDR3 DNA reads as TGTGCCAGCAGCTCACTCGGGGTTCAGCCCCAGCATTTT. Amino acids: CASSSLGVQPQHF.

This chain joins TRBV7-8 and TRBJ1-6; 9 bases align to TRBD1. Germline V gene lookup returns CDR1 SGHVS and CDR2 FQNEAQ. V lost 1 base, J lost 9 bases, and 16 bases stayed unmatched. The CDR3 loop spans 19 amino acids. CDR3 nucleotides: TGTGCCAGCAGCTTAGTGGGACAGGGATCTTCCGTTCGGAGTTCACCCCTCCACTTT. This translates into CASSLVGQGSSVRSSPLHF.

The chain couples TRBV30 to TRBJ1-2, with 10 nucleotides matching TRBD1. The V gene end was trimmed by 0 bases and the J gene end by 8 bases; junction bases not matched to a gene: 9. Germline-derived CDR1 and CDR2 are GTSNPN and SVGIG (reference sequence). The CDR3 spans 15 residues. CDR3 region: CAWSVVTGTGVGYTF. The CDR3 bases are TGTGCCTGGAGTGTGGTCACCGGGACAGGGGTCGGCTACACCTTC.

This sequence joins TRBV27 and TRBJ2-3; 7 positions agree with TRBD2. Germline-derived CDR1 and CDR2 are MNHEY and SMNVEV (reference sequence). This CDR3 contains 16 residues. The V and J ends lost 5 bases and 2 bases, in that order; junction bases with no gene match: 10. The CDR3 protein is CASSLTSAGVTDTQYF. The CDR3 DNA follows: TGTGCCAGCAGTCTGACCTCCGCGGGGGTCACAGATACGCAGTATTTT.

The chain couples TRBV27 to TRBJ1-5, with D possibly TRBD1 on 5 matching bases. Trimming stripped 5 bases from V and 7 bases from J, with 18 bases between. CDR3 length: 15 amino acids. Looked up from germline, CDR1 is MNHEY and CDR2 is SMNVEV (reference sequence). This CDR3 is CASSPPGQGDQPQHF. CDR3 sequence (DNA): TGTGCCAGCAGTCCCCCTGGGCAGGGTGACCAGCCCCAGCATTTT.

This clone was seen a few times. The chain combines TRBV29-1 with TRBJ1-1; no clear D gene. V was cut by 3 bases and J by 1 base, with 6 bases left in between. This CDR3 contains 12 residues. Germline loops: CDR1 SQVTM, CDR2 ANQGSEA. CDR3 loop: CSVEQANTEAFF. CDR3 in DNA: TGCAGCGTTGAGCAGGCGAACACTGAAGCTTTCTTT.

The rearrangement links TRBV4-2 to TRBJ2-4; D not resolved. Trimming pared 4 bases from V and 0 bases from J, leaving 19 bases between. The CDR3 extends over 18 amino acids. Germline V gene sequence: CDR1 LGHNA, CDR2 YNFKEQ. The CDR3 spells CASSPLWSLTLAKNIQYF. Here the CDR3 DNA reads TGTGCCAGCAGCCCCCTTTGGAGCCTAACTCTAGCCAAAAACATTCAGTACTTC.

The gene calls are TRBV4-1 and TRBJ1-2; D remains unclear. V lost 0 bases and J lost 7, with 15 bases in between. Germline values: CDR1 MGHRA, CDR2 YSYEKL. This CDR3 contains 15 residues. CDR3 protein: CASSQDINQPGGYTF. Here the CDR3 DNA reads TGCGCCAGCAGCCAAGACATAAACCAGCCGGGTGGCTACACCTTC.

The CDR3 DNA reads as TGCACCAGCAGCCAAGTTCCAGCGGGGGTGGTGGAGCTGTTTTTT. This gives the protein CTSSQVPAGVVELFF. The V and J genes are TRBV1 and TRBJ2-2; the tabulated D call, TRBD2, remains unverified against the DNA. TRBV1 is given as a pseudogene. This CDR3 has 15 amino acids.

The V and J genes are TRBV24-1 and TRBJ2-1; TRBD2 aligns across 7 bases. CDR1 and CDR2 from the germline V gene are KGHDR and SFDVKD. With V trimmed by 6 bases and J by 4 bases, 5 bases remained unmatched. The CDR3 is 14 residues long. The CDR3 spells CATSRGVAYNEQFF. The CDR3 DNA is TGTGCCACCAGTCGGGGGGTCGCGTACAATGAGCAGTTCTTC.

This sequence joins TRBV19 and TRBJ2-1, with D tentatively TRBD2 (6 bases). V lost 1 base, J lost 10 bases, and 17 bases lay in between. The germline V gene has CDR1 LNHDA and CDR2 SQIVND (reference sequence). This CDR3 contains 15 residues. The CDR3 region is CASSIGASAQREQFF. CDR3 nucleotide sequence: TGTGCCAGTAGTATAGGAGCTAGCGCCCAGCGGGAGCAGTTCTTC.

The CDR3 reads CASSLQLAGVLYEQYF. Written as DNA, the CDR3 is TGCGCCAGCAGCCTCCAACTAGCGGGGGTTCTCTACGAGCAGTACTTC. The V gene is TRBV4-1, the J gene TRBJ2-7, with 11 bases lining up with TRBD2. Per germline, CDR1 MGHRA and CDR2 YSYEKL. This CDR3 spans 16 amino acids. V lost 4 bases and J lost 3; bases outside the gene matches: 8.

For this clone: Distinct nucleotide sequences in the sample also encode this CDR3. The chain joins TRBV5-1 to TRBJ2-3; D is undetermined. The V gene's germline CDR1 is SGHRS and CDR2 YFSETQ. This CDR3 has 14 residues. V was shortened by 0 bases and J by 0 bases, with 5 bases between the two germline ends. CDR3: CASSLAISTDTQYF. Here the CDR3 DNA reads TGCGCCAGCAGCTTGGCCATTAGCACAGATACGCAGTATTTT.

The rearrangement uses TRBV5-6 and TRBJ2-5; 12 bases match TRBD1. Germline lookup yields CDR1 SGHDT and CDR2 YYEEEE. This CDR3 contains 15 residues. V trimming: 4 bases; J trimming: 5 bases; junction bases outside the gene matches: 6. CDR3 region: CASSRSGTGGETQYF. Written as DNA, the CDR3 is TGTGCCAGCAGCCGATCCGGGACAGGGGGCGAGACCCAGTACTTC.

The J gene is TRBJ1-5, the V gene TRBV10-3; the match to TRBD1 covers 8 bases. Losses at the gene ends were 10 bases for V and 1 base for J; bases not matched to a gene: 6. The germline V gene has CDR1 ENHRY and CDR2 SYGVKD. The CDR3 covers 14 residues. The chain's CDR3 is CATSPGGSNQPQHF. Here the CDR3 DNA reads TGTGCCACCTCCCCAGGGGGCAGCAATCAGCCCCAGCATTTT.

The rearrangement uses TRBV9 and TRBJ2-7; a possible D gene is TRBD1 (5 bases). V lost 0 bases to trimming and J lost 3 bases, with 16 bases between them. This CDR3 has 16 residues. CDR1 and CDR2 from the germline V gene are SGDLS and YYNGEE. For the CDR3, the DNA is TGTGCCAGCAGCGTAGCAGTTTCGTCAGGGATCTACGAGCAGTACTTC. It is translated as CASSVAVSSGIYEQYF.

This clone was observed a single time. The V call is TRBV30, the J call TRBJ2-2, with TRBD2 identical over 7 bases. The CDR3 sequence is 13 residues long. V lost 6 bases to trimming and J lost 5 bases; unmatched junction nucleotides: 6. Germline V gene data show CDR1 as GTSNPN and CDR2 as SVGIG (reference sequence). DNA for the CDR3: TGTGCCTGTCTTGGCGGGGGTACCGGGGAGCTGTTTTTT. Protein: CACLGGGTGELFF.

The rearrangement uses TRBV28 and TRBJ2-7; 8 bases align to TRBD1. The V and J ends lost 3 bases and 4 bases, in that order; junction bases with no gene match: 8. The CDR3 spans 15 residues. CDR1 is MDHEN, CDR2 SYDVKM, per germline. For the CDR3, the DNA is TGTGCCAGCAGTTTGGGGGACAGGCTGGGATACGAGCAGTACTTC. Protein: CASSLGDRLGYEQYF.

The chain joins TRBV29-1 to TRBJ2-1; 8 positions match TRBD2. Germline-derived CDR1 and CDR2 are SQVTM and ANQGSEA. With 4 bases clipped from V and 7 bases from J, the junction kept 6 bases outside the gene matches. The CDR3 consists of 13 residues. The CDR3 reads CSVVGGGTNEQFF. DNA for the CDR3: TGCAGCGTTGTTGGCGGGGGGACTAATGAGCAGTTCTTC.

The CDR3 reads CAIRLAETQYF. The CDR3 DNA sequence: TGTGCCATCAGACTAGCGGAGACCCAGTACTTC. The rearrangement links TRBV2 to TRBJ2-5; 8 nucleotides match TRBD2. CDR1 and CDR2 from the germline V gene are SNHLY and FYNNEI. Trimming removed 10 bases from V and 5 bases from J; junction bases left unmatched: 3. This CDR3 comprises 11 residues. Full variable domain (missing parts from reference TRBV2 and TRBJ2-5): EPEVTQTPSHQVTQMGQEVILRCVPISNHLYFYWYRQILGQKVEFLVSFYNNEISEKSEIFDDQFSVERPDGSNFTLKIRSTKLEDSAMYFCAIRLAETQYFGPGTRLLVL.

The rearrangement uses TRBV3-1 (or the pseudogene TRBV3-2) and TRBJ2-7; 8 bases match TRBD1. Germline CDR1 reads LGHDT; CDR2 reads YNNKEL (reference sequence). This CDR3 is built from 11 residues. With V trimmed by 3 bases and J by 9 bases, 1 base remained unmatched. CDR3 in DNA: TGTGCCAGCAGCCATGGGACAGGGCAGTACTTC. Its protein is CASSHGTGQYF.